This T cell receptor beta chain was captured in a study of T cell responses to AZD1222 COVID-19 vaccine. Points from the study as a whole: Of the AZD1222 recipients, only five to seven were seropositive at baseline. Targets within unmutated variant regions were reportedly found for nearly half of spike-specific TCRs. Clonal diversity was possibly underestimated, and the donors were mostly white British, with more females. Recipients of two AZD1222 doses showed rising Spike-specific TCR breadth and depth.

About this clone itself: Antigen specificity is unknown.

V was pared by 4 bases and J by 7 bases, with 5 bases of the junction left unmatched. This CDR3 has 15 amino acids. CDR1 and CDR2 (germline): SGHTA, FQGNSA. Sequencing used immunoSEQ multiplex PCR; TCRdb keeps in-frame clones, though not all of them. In the table there are roughly 53,000 clones, 84% of which are singletons. The TCR was taken from an adult in good health. This specimen consisted of peripheral blood, obtained on day 0 of AZD1222 vaccination. This chain joins TRBV7-2 and TRBJ1-4; TRBD1 matches at 11 bases. The CDR3 DNA follows: TGTGCCAGCAGCTGGGCGGGACAGGGGGGTGAAAAACTGTTTTTT. Amino acids: CASSWAGQGGEKLFF.